A single T cell receptor beta chain is shown here with its context. Its specificity is not known. The germline V gene has CDR1 SEHNR and CDR2 FQNEAQ (reference sequence). With 5 bases clipped from V and 2 bases from J, the junction kept 9 bases outside the gene matches. The CDR3 runs 17 residues. This entry comes from a study of T-cell memory formation after mild COVID-19. Background on the study: Across donors, TCR clusters were largely donor specific. General study findings and limits: What remained unconfirmed was the SARS-CoV-2 specificity of second-wave clones peaking on day 37.

TCRdb re-derived calls from the 5' RACE reads in MiXCR, one entry per CDR3 protein. The profile covers around 200,000 distinct CDR3 sequences, with roughly 30% appearing a single time and about 10% taken by the ten largest. The sequenced material came from PBMCs or a T cell subset sorted from them (not recorded which). The chain uses TRBV7-9 and TRBJ2-1; 10 bases line up with TRBD2. This clonotype originated in an adult woman who had mild COVID-19 (a few samples of this study predate the infection). Cell type and time point are not known. The DNA of the CDR3 is TGTGCCAGCAGCCCCAGGACTAGCGGCCTAGCCTACAATGAGCAGTTCTTC. It specifies CASSPRTSGLAYNEQFF.